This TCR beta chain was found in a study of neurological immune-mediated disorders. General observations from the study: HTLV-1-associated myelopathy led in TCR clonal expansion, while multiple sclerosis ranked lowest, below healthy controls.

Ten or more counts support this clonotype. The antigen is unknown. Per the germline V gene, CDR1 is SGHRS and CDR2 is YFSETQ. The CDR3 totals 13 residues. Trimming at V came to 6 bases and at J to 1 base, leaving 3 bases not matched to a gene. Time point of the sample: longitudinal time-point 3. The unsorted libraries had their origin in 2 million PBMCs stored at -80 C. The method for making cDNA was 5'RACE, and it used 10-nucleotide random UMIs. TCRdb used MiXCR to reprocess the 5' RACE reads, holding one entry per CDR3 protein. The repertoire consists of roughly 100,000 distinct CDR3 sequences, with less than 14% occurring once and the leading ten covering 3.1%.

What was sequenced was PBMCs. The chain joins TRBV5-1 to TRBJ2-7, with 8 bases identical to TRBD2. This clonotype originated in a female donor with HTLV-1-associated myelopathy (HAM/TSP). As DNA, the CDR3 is TGCGCCAGCAATAGCGGGGAGTCCTACGAGCAGTACTTC. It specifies CASNSGESYEQYF.